This TCR beta chain was identified during a study of early T cells in non-severe SARS-CoV-2 infection. This clonotype was picked up many times. Its matching antigen is unknown. An end of the junction does not agree with germline; a read error may underlie this. Study-wide findings and caveats: Anti-spike CD8 specificities were favored by VDJdb matching, whose results missed private and CD4 specificities.

The CDR3 consists of 12 residues. One entry per CDR3 protein, called by TCRdb with MiXCR from the 5' RACE reads. The sample lists about 29,000 distinct CDR3 sequences; more than 4% were seen once. The sample was whole blood. The V and J genes are TRBV12-3 or TRBV12-4 and TRBJ2-3, with D unresolved. The TCR was taken from an adult who was a healthcare worker with PCR-confirmed SARS-CoV-2 infection or an uninfected control (not recorded which). The CDR3 spells CASSLSGTKLDF. In nucleotides, the CDR3 is TGTGCCAGCAGTTTGAGTGGTACTAAGTTGGATTTT.